This entry lists 10 T cell receptor beta chains sequenced from one sample in a study of beta chain features in type 1 diabetes. Their antigens are not known. Study outcomes and limitations: A moderate, significant TCRB CDR3 shortening appeared in type 1 diabetes across four CD4+ subsets.

Sequencing targeted expressed TCRB transcripts, as all isolated RNA had been reverse transcribed. Assay: immunoSEQ multiplex PCR; the TCRdb copy retains only in-frame clones and omits some. This sample has about 700,000 clones; roughly 13% occur once, and the top ten carry approximately 0.02%. Sequencing input: naive CD4+ T cells from blood. All receptors come from a man aged 18 to 30 with type 1 diabetes.

This clone was seen more than once but under ten times. J is TRBJ1-2 and V is TRBV27; 7 nucleotides align to TRBD1. CDR3 length: 13 amino acids. V trimming: 6 bases; J trimming: 8 bases; junction bases outside the gene matches: 9. CDR1 and CDR2 (germline): MNHEY, SMNVEV (reference sequence). CDR3 sequence: CASRPGEGAGYTF. The CDR3 coding sequence is TGTGCCAGCAGGCCAGGGGAGGGGGCAGGCTACACCTTC.

This clone showed up just a few times. The genes are TRBV6-5 and TRBJ1-5; D call uncertain. This CDR3 spans 15 amino acids. Trimming removed 5 bases from V and 4 bases from J, with 15 bases in between. Germline values: CDR1 MNHEY, CDR2 SVGAGI. The CDR3 spells CASSLTPTENQPQHF. The CDR3 region has the DNA TGTGCCAGCAGTCTAACCCCGACGGAAAATCAGCCCCAGCATTTT.

In its sample, this clone was seen a few times. The genes are TRBV29-1 and TRBJ1-2; D remains ambiguous. The V and J ends lost 6 bases and 8 bases respectively, with 13 bases between them. The germline V gene has CDR1 SQVTM and CDR2 ANQGSEA. The CDR3 extends over 11 amino acids. Written as DNA, the CDR3 is TGCAGCGTGGCCCTTTCGGGGGGCTACACCTTC. Translated: CSVALSGGYTF.

This clone was detected only a few times. The J gene is TRBJ1-1, the V gene TRBV28; D not resolved. The CDR3 is 14 residues long. Trimming pared 7 bases from V and 5 bases from J, leaving 17 bases between. CDR1 and CDR2 (germline): MDHEN, SYDVKM. CDR3 sequence reads: CASILGRAWTEAFF. CDR3 bases: TGTGCCAGCATCTTAGGTAGGGCGTGGACTGAAGCTTTCTTT. Full variable domain (rest looked up from reference TRBV28 and TRBJ1-1): DVKVTQSSRYLVKRTGEKVFLECVQDMDHENMFWYRQDPGLGLRLIYFSYDVKMKEKGDIPEGYSVSREKKERFSLILESASTNQTSMYLCASILGRAWTEAFFGQGTRLTVV.

The chain is built from TRBV7-3 and TRBJ2-3; 9 bases are a match to TRBD2. V was clipped by 5 bases and J by 0 bases; unmatched bases: 9. CDR3 length: 17 amino acids. CDR1 and CDR2 from the germline V gene are SGHTA and FQGTGA. This CDR3 is CASSHLAGYASTDTQYF. The CDR3, as DNA: TGTGCCAGCAGCCATCTAGCGGGGTATGCTAGCACAGATACGCAGTATTTT.

This clone has more than one count but fewer than ten. The rearrangement joins TRBV28 to TRBJ2-5, with D possibly matching TRBD1 (6 bases). The CDR3 loop spans 14 amino acids. CDR1 is MDHEN, CDR2 SYDVKM, per germline. Trimming took 5 bases from V and 1 from J, leaving 11 bases between them. CDR3 sequence: CASSIQGPQETQYF. CDR3 DNA: TGTGCCAGCAGTATACAGGGTCCCCAAGAGACCCAGTACTTC.

This clone turned up a few times. Within the sample, other DNA sequences also encode this same CDR3. This chain joins TRBV7-9 and TRBJ2-7, with 8 bases lining up with TRBD1. CDR1 is SEHNR and CDR2 is FQNEAQ in the germline V gene (reference sequence). This CDR3 is built from 14 residues. Trimming cost V 3 bases and J 2 bases; bases outside gene matches: 3. In nucleotides, the CDR3 is TGTGCCAGCAGCTTTGGGACAGGAGCCTACGAGCAGTACTTC. Amino acid sequence: CASSFGTGAYEQYF.

J is TRBJ1-6 and V is TRBV6-1; no reliable D call. The germline CDR1 and CDR2 sequences are MNHNS and SASEGT. V lost 2 bases and J lost 8, with 13 bases in between. This CDR3 comprises 15 residues. In DNA form, the CDR3 reads TGTGCCAGCAGTGAAAGAGGGTTTCGGGATTCACCCCTCCACTTT. Translating gives CASSERGFRDSPLHF.

This clone was observed a handful of times. This chain connects TRBV5-1 to TRBJ2-2; D unresolved. The V gene lost 4 bases and the J gene lost 0 bases, with 4 bases spanning the gap. CDR1 is SGHRS and CDR2 is YFSETQ in the germline V gene. This CDR3 has 13 amino acids. CDR3 sequence: CASSVTNTGELFF. As DNA, the CDR3 is TGCGCCAGCAGCGTGACGAACACCGGGGAGCTGTTTTTT.

This clone was seen more than once but under ten times. V usage is TRBV27 and J usage is TRBJ1-5; 9 bases agree with TRBD1. The V gene end was trimmed by 6 bases and the J gene end by 4 bases; junction bases not matched to a gene: 10. This CDR3 is 16 amino acids long. The germline V gene encodes CDR1 MNHEY and CDR2 SMNVEV (reference sequence). DNA for the CDR3: TGTGCCAGCAGGGGACAGGGTGCAGAGGATAATCAGCCCCAGCATTTT. It translates to CASRGQGAEDNQPQHF.